Each of the 29 T cell receptor beta chains below was sequenced from the same sample in a study of OX40 agonist ivuxolimab in advanced cancers. The library was prepared using the immunoSEQ multiplex PCR assay. This immuneACCESS table, as held by TCRdb, lists in-frame sequences with V and J called but not all clones. Of the missing ones, under half trace to an unresolved V gene in checked studies; the others have no known cause. This sample gives 60,000 to 80,000 clones in total; roughly 80% of them show up just once. The ten largest clones represent 5.5% to 7% of the sample. The source material was CD4+ or CD8+ T cells sorted from blood, sampled in a trial of the OX40 agonist ivuxolimab. These receptors originate from an adult with an advanced solid tumor such as melanoma, head and neck, liver or kidney cancer.

The chain recombines TRBV7-2 with TRBJ2-7; a possible D gene is TRBD1 (5 bases). Trimming removed 4 bases from V and 7 bases from J, with 11 bases in between. The CDR3 has 12 residues. Germline V gene sequence: CDR1 SGHTA, CDR2 FQGNSA. Written as DNA, the CDR3 is TGTGCCAGCAGCTCCCTAGGGGTTGAGCAGTACTTC. Its translation: CASSSLGVEQYF. Looking up the rest from reference TRBV7-2 and TRBJ2-7 gives the full variable domain: GAGVSQSPSNKVTEKGKDVELRCDPISGHTALYWYRQSLGQGLEFLIYFQGNSAPDKSGLPSDRFSAERTGGSVSTLTIQRTQQEDSAVYLCASSSLGVEQYFGPGTRLTVT.

The rearrangement uses TRBV6-5 and TRBJ1-1, with D perhaps TRBD1 (6 bases). Germline V gene lookup returns CDR1 MNHEY and CDR2 SVGAGI. V lost 0 bases and J lost 4, with 15 bases in between. The CDR3 length is 16 residues. CDR3 DNA sequence: TGTGCCAGCAGTTACTCGGGGGGCGGATGGGGCACTGAAGCTTTCTTT. This gives the protein CASSYSGGGWGTEAFF.

This clone was detected only a few times. The genes are TRBV27 and TRBJ2-5; a weak D match, TRBD2 (5 bases). The CDR3 runs 14 residues. Germline V gives CDR1 MNHEY, CDR2 SMNVEV (reference sequence). The V end lost 2 bases, the J end lost 9 bases, and 16 bases lay between the germline ends. CDR3 coding DNA: TGTGCCAGCAGTTTAAGTACGGGGTCGGGTTCCCAGTACTTC. It translates to CASSLSTGSGSQYF.

Only one count was recorded for this clone. V usage is TRBV28 and J usage is TRBJ2-7; D possibly corresponds to TRBD1 (6 bases). CDR1 is MDHEN and CDR2 is SYDVKM in the germline V gene. Trimming shortened V by 7 bases and J by 2 bases, and 12 bases separated the two germline ends. The CDR3 extends over 13 amino acids. The CDR3, as DNA: TGTGCCAGCACCCACAGGGTTGCCTACGAGCAGTACTTC. It translates to CASTHRVAYEQYF.

The chain carries TRBV28 and TRBJ1-5; 8 bases are a match to TRBD1. CDR3 length equals 15 residues. The germline gives CDR1 MDHEN, CDR2 SYDVKM. Trimming took 6 bases from V and 2 from J; bases not matched to a gene: 6. Written as DNA, the CDR3 is TGTGCCAGCAGAGGGACAGGACGCGGCAATCAGCCCCAGCATTTT. It codes for CASRGTGRGNQPQHF.

The chain is built from TRBV18 and TRBJ2-5; D not certain. From germline, CDR1 is KGHSH and CDR2 LQKENI. V was clipped by 5 bases and J by 5 bases, with 18 bases between them. The CDR3 contains 15 residues. The CDR3 DNA reads TGTGCCAGCTCAGGTACGGATCACAGCAGGGAGACCCAGTACTTC. Its protein is CASSGTDHSRETQYF.

The CDR3 spells CASSPLTSTDTQYF. As DNA, the CDR3 is TGCGCCAGCAGCCCTCTGACTTCCACAGATACGCAGTATTTT. The genes are TRBV5-1 and TRBJ2-3; D unresolved. Germline V lookup: CDR1 SGHRS, CDR2 YFSETQ. Trimming removed 4 bases from V and 2 bases from J, with 11 bases in between. The CDR3 runs to 14 residues.

This chain links TRBV6-5 with TRBJ2-7; 8 nucleotides agree with TRBD2. CDR1 is MNHEY, CDR2 SVGAGI, per germline. V trimming: 4 bases; J trimming: 6 bases; junction bases outside the gene matches: 11. CDR3 size: 15 residues. DNA of the CDR3: TGTGCCAGCAGTTCCCCGGGGCGGGGGGATTCCGAGCAGTACTTC. Its translation: CASSSPGRGDSEQYF.

The chain recombines TRBV19 with TRBJ1-5; possibly TRBD1 for D (5 bases). Trimming removed 6 bases at V and 2 bases at J, with 14 bases between. The CDR3 length is 15 residues. The germline V gene has CDR1 LNHDA and CDR2 SQIVND (reference sequence). CDR3 DNA sequence: TGTGCCAGTAGGAGGGACTCAGGAGGCAATCAGCCCCAGCATTTT. Translated, it gives CASRRDSGGNQPQHF.

The CDR3 here is CASSQTGLAGTLRETQYF. The CDR3 DNA reads as TGTGCCAGCAGCCAAACGGGACTAGCGGGGACATTGAGGGAGACCCAGTACTTC. The rearrangement links TRBV14 to TRBJ2-5; 13 bases line up with TRBD2. CDR1 and CDR2 (germline): SGHDN, FVKESK. The CDR3 covers 18 residues. V lost 2 bases to trimming and J lost 5 bases; unmatched junction nucleotides: 11.

V is TRBV30 and J is TRBJ2-2; weak D call: TRBD2 (5 bases). Trimming shortened V by 1 base and J by 2 bases, and 8 bases separated the two germline ends. Looked up from germline, CDR1 is GTSNPN and CDR2 is SVGIG (reference sequence). There are 14 residues in the CDR3. CDR3 bases: TGTGCCTGGAGTGGGACTGGAAACACCGGGGAGCTGTTTTTT. It is translated as CAWSGTGNTGELFF. Full variable domain (outside the CDR3, taken from reference TRBV30 and TRBJ2-2): SQTIHQWPATLVQPVGSPLSLECTVEGTSNPNLYWYRQAAGRGLQLLFYSVGIGQISSEVPQNLSASRPQDRQFILSSKKLLLSDSGFYLCAWSGTGNTGELFFGEGSRLTVL.

The rearrangement uses TRBV6-5 and TRBJ2-7, with D possibly called TRBD1 or TRBD2 (6 bases each). The V gene's germline CDR1 is MNHEY and CDR2 SVGAGI. The germline V and J ends were trimmed by 0 bases and 5 bases, with 14 bases remaining between them. The CDR3 runs to 15 residues. For the CDR3, the DNA is TGTGCCAGCAGTTACTCCCCCGACAGGACTAACGAGCAGTACTTC. Translated: CASSYSPDRTNEQYF.

This chain uses TRBV6-1 with TRBJ1-1; D ambiguous. V lost 3 bases and J 0 bases, leaving 11 bases between the germline ends. This CDR3 has 15 residues. The germline V gene has CDR1 MNHNS and CDR2 SASEGT. The CDR3 DNA is TGTGCCAGCAGTGAGCCTCTGGGAGTGAACACTGAAGCTTTCTTT. Its translation is CASSEPLGVNTEAFF.

In DNA, the CDR3 is TGTGCCAGCAGCCAAGATGAAGCGGGAACTTACAATGAGCAGTTCTTC. Translated: CASSQDEAGTYNEQFF. The chain joins TRBV4-2 to TRBJ2-1, with 7 positions matching TRBD2. CDR3 length equals 16 residues. Germline loops: CDR1 LGHNA, CDR2 YNFKEQ. V dropped 0 bases and J dropped 4; count of bases not matched to a gene: 6.

This clone was observed once. The chain is built from TRBV11-2 and TRBJ2-6; 7 bases agree with TRBD1. The ends lost 0 bases at V and 0 bases at J; junction bases unmatched: 8. Germline V CDR1 and CDR2: SGHAT, FQNNGV. The CDR3 extends over 19 amino acids. The CDR3 spells CASSLDWTGFRSGANVLTF. The CDR3, as DNA: TGTGCCAGCAGCTTAGATTGGACAGGCTTTCGCTCTGGGGCCAACGTCCTGACTTTC.

This sequence joins TRBV7-9 and TRBJ2-2; D may be TRBD2 (6 bases). There are 16 residues in the CDR3. V shed 6 bases and J shed 7 bases, with 21 bases lying between them. CDR1 and CDR2 (germline): SEHNR, FQNEAQ (reference sequence). Here the CDR3 DNA reads TGTGCCAGCAGATCCCGGCGGGGTCAACAAGACGGGGAGCTGTTTTTT. It is translated as CASRSRRGQQDGELFF.

The chain couples TRBV5-1 to TRBJ1-6, with D possibly TRBD1 on 5 matching bases. Germline CDR1 reads SGHRS; CDR2 reads YFSETQ. The CDR3 covers 16 residues. V was trimmed by 1 base and J by 6 bases, leaving 14 bases between them. CDR3 bases: TGCGCCAGCAGCTTGCCTGGGGGGGTCGGTAATTCACCCCTCCACTTT. Its translation: CASSLPGGVGNSPLHF.

The chain joins TRBV18 to TRBJ2-3, with 13 bases that match TRBD2. Germline trimming cut 3 bases from V and 4 bases from J; bases unmatched to any gene: 4. CDR1 and CDR2 from the germline V gene are KGHSH and LQKENI. This CDR3 comprises 16 residues. CDR3 DNA sequence: TGTGCCAGCTCACCGGGACTAGCGGGGAGTGCAGATACGCAGTATTTT. Translation: CASSPGLAGSADTQYF.

V gene TRBV6-1 combines with J gene TRBJ1-4; D might be TRBD1 (5 bases). CDR1 is MNHNS, CDR2 SASEGT, per germline. Deletions cut 3 bases from V and 2 bases from J, with 13 bases between. This CDR3 spans 16 amino acids. The CDR3 region is CASSDWGRRTNEKLFF. The DNA for the CDR3 is TGTGCCAGCAGTGATTGGGGGAGGAGGACTAATGAAAAACTGTTTTTT.

This clone was recorded only once. The chain combines TRBV18 with TRBJ2-2; 8 bases match TRBD1. V was pared by 0 bases and J by 5 bases, with 5 bases of the junction left unmatched. Per germline, CDR1 KGHSH and CDR2 LQKENI. This CDR3 has 16 amino acids. This CDR3 is CASSPPAGGKTGELFF. CDR3 nucleotides: TGTGCCAGCTCACCACCCGCAGGGGGCAAAACCGGGGAGCTGTTTTTT. The variable domain in full, completed from reference TRBV18 and TRBJ2-2, reads NAGVMQNPRHLVRRRGQEARLRCSPMKGHSHVYWYRQLPEEGLKFMVYLQKENIIDESGMPKERFSAEFPKEGPSILRIQQVVRGDSAAYFCASSPPAGGKTGELFFGEGSRLTVL.

This clone has only a few counts. This chain connects TRBV9 to TRBJ1-1, with D possibly being TRBD1 (6 bases). Germline V gene sequence: CDR1 SGDLS, CDR2 YYNGEE. The CDR3 covers 15 residues. Trimming took 4 bases from V and 0 from J, leaving 13 bases between them. The CDR3 bases are TGTGCCAGCAGCCCCCAGACAGGAATGAACACTGAAGCTTTCTTT. It encodes CASSPQTGMNTEAFF.

This clone is a singleton in its sample. The rearrangement links TRBV10-2 to TRBJ2-7, with D perhaps TRBD2 (6 bases). CDR3 length equals 12 residues. Germline V gene sequence: CDR1 WSHSY, CDR2 SAAADI. The V end was cut by 2 bases, the J end by 6 bases, with 8 bases between. The CDR3 loop reads CASSEGGFEQYF. The CDR3 DNA sequence: TGCGCCAGCAGTGAGGGAGGGTTCGAGCAGTACTTC.

The rearrangement joins TRBV10-3 to TRBJ2-7, with 10 bases fitting TRBD2. J gave up 3 bases and V 10 bases, and 12 bases lay outside the gene matches. The CDR3 loop spans 15 amino acids. Germline-derived CDR1 and CDR2 are ENHRY and SYGVKD. CDR3 DNA: TGTGCCAGCAAACGAACTAGCGGGAATGTCTACGAGCAGTACTTC. Translation gives CASKRTSGNVYEQYF.

This clone was recorded only once. The chain uses TRBV6-6 and TRBJ1-2; D possibly corresponds to TRBD1 (6 bases). V was cut by 6 bases and J by 7 bases, with 18 bases left in between. The germline V gene has CDR1 MNHNY and CDR2 SVGAGI (reference sequence). The length of the CDR3 is 14 residues. CDR3 residues: CASRTLRQVSGYTF. The CDR3 DNA reads TGTGCCAGCAGAACCCTACGACAGGTCTCTGGCTACACCTTC.

The V and J genes are TRBV19 and TRBJ2-7; 11 nucleotides agree with TRBD2. Germline V lookup: CDR1 LNHDA, CDR2 SQIVND (reference sequence). V was clipped by 3 bases and J by 5 bases; unmatched bases: 6. The CDR3 contains 15 residues. CDR3 nucleotide sequence: TGTGCCAGTAGTATTATAGCGGGAGGGATACACGAGCAGTACTTC. The encoded protein is CASSIIAGGIHEQYF.

This chain uses TRBV7-4 with TRBJ2-6; D might be TRBD1 (5 bases). The germline V gene encodes CDR1 SGHVT and CDR2 SQSDAQ. The V end was cut by 3 bases, the J end by 4 bases, with 13 bases between. There are 16 residues in the CDR3. For the CDR3, the DNA is TGTGCCAGCAGCTTCTACAGGCCCGGGGGGGCCAACGTCCTGACTTTC. It encodes CASSFYRPGGANVLTF.

The chain has TRBV5-1 and TRBJ2-3; D is unresolved. This CDR3 has 11 amino acids. V gave up 5 bases and J gave up 2 bases, with 3 bases separating them. Germline values: CDR1 SGHRS, CDR2 YFSETQ. The CDR3 sequence: CASSLTDTQYF. The CDR3 coding sequence is TGCGCCAGCAGTCTCACAGATACGCAGTATTTT.

The chain uses TRBV4-2 and TRBJ1-4, with D maybe TRBD1 (6 bases). V lost 1 base and J 7 bases, leaving 13 bases between the germline ends. Germline lookup yields CDR1 LGHNA and CDR2 YNFKEQ. The CDR3 has 15 residues. The CDR3 DNA reads as TGTGCCAGCAGCCAAGTACAGGGTAGGACTGAAAAACTGTTTTTT. Its translation is CASSQVQGRTEKLFF.

The chain employs TRBV7-6 and TRBJ1-5; D is unclear. The V and J ends lost 7 bases and 1 base respectively, with 20 bases between them. The germline CDR1 and CDR2 sequences are SGHVS and FNYEAQ. The CDR3 is 17 amino acids. The CDR3: CASTPSPGFDSNQPQHF. As DNA, the CDR3 is TGTGCCAGCACCCCCTCCCCTGGGTTCGACAGCAATCAGCCCCAGCATTTT. Variable domain in full (rest from reference TRBV7-6 and TRBJ1-5): GAGVSQSPRYKVTKRGQDVALRCDPISGHVSLYWYRQALGQGPEFLTYFNYEAQQDKSGLPNDRFSAERPEGSISTLTIQRTEQRDSAMYRCASTPSPGFDSNQPQHFGDGTRLSIL.